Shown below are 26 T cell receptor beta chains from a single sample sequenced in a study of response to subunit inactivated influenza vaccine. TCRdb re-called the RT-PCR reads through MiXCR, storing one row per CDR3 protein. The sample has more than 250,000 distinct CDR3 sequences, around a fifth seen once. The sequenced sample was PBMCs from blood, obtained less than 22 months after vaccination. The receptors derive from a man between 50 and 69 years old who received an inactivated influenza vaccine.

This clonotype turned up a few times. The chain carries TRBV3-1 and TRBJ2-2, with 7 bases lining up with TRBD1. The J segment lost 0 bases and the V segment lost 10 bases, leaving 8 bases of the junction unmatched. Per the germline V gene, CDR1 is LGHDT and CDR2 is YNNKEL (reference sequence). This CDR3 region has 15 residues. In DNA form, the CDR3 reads TGTGCCACAGGTAGACAGGGCTCGAACACCGGGGAGCTGTTTTTT. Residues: CATGRQGSNTGELFF.

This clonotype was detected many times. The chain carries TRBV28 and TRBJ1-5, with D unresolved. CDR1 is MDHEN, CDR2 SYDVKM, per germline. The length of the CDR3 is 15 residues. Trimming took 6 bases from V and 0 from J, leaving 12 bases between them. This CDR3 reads CASRPGDYSNQPQHF. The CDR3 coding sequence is TGTGCCAGCAGACCGGGAGACTATAGCAATCAGCCCCAGCATTTT.

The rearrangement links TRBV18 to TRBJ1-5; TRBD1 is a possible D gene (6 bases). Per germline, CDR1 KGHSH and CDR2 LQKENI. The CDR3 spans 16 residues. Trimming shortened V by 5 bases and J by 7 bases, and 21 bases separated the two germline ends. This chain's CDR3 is CASSVGTRATAQPQHF. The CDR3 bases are TGTGCCAGCTCAGTGGGGACACGAGCGACCGCGCAGCCCCAGCATTTT.

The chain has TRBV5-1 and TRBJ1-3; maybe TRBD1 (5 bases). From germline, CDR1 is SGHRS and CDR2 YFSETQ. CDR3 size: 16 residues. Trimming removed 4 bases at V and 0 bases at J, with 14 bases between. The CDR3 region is CASSPGRPNSGNTIYF. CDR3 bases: TGCGCCAGCAGCCCGGGACGTCCGAACTCTGGAAACACCATATATTTT.

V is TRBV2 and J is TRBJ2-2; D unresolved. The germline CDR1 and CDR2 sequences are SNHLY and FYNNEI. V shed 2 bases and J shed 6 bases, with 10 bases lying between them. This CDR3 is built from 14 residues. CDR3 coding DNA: TGTGCCAGCAGTGAACAAGGATTCCCCGGGGAGCTGTTTTTT. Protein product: CASSEQGFPGELFF.

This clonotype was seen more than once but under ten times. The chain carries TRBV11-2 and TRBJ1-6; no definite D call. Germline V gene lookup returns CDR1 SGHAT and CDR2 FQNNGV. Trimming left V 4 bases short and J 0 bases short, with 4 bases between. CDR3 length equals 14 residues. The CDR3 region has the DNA TGTGCCAGCAGCTCCAGCTCCTATAATTCACCCCTCCACTTT. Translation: CASSSSSYNSPLHF.

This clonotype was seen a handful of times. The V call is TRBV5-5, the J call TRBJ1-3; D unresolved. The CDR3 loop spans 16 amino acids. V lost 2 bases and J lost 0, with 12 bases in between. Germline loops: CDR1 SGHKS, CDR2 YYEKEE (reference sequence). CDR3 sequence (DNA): TGTGCCAGCAGCTTAGCCGCACAAAACTCTGGAAACACCATATATTTT. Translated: CASSLAAQNSGNTIYF.

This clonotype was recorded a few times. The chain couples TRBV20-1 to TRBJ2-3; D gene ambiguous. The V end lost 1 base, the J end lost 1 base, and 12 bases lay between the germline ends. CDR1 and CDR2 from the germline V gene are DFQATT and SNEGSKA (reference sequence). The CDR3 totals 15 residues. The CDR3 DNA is TGCAGTGCTAGAGCCTTTGCGGTACGCACAGATACGCAGTATTTT. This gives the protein CSARAFAVRTDTQYF.

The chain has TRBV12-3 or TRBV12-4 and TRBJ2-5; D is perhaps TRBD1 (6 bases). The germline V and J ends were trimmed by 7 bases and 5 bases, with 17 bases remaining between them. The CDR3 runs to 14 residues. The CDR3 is CASKGGSMSETQYF. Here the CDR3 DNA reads TGTGCCAGCAAAGGGGGATCGATGTCCGAGACCCAGTACTTC.

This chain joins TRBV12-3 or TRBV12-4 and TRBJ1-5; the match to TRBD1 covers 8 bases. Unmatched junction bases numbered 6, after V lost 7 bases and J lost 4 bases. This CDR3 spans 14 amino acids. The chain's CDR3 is CASTQQGENQPQHF. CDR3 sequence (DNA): TGTGCCAGCACCCAACAGGGGGAGAATCAGCCCCAGCATTTT.

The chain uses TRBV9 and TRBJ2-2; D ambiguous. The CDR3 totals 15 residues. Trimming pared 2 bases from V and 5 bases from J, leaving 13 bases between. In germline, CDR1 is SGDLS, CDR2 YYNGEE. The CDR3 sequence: CASSVRGGATGELFF. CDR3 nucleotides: TGTGCCAGCAGCGTTAGAGGTGGCGCGACCGGGGAGCTGTTTTTT. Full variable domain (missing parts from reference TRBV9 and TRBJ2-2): DSGVTQTPKHLITATGQRVTLRCSPRSGDLSVYWYQQSLDQGLQFLIQYYNGEERAKGNILERFSAQQFPDLHSELNLSSLELGDSALYFCASSVRGGATGELFFGEGSRLTVL.

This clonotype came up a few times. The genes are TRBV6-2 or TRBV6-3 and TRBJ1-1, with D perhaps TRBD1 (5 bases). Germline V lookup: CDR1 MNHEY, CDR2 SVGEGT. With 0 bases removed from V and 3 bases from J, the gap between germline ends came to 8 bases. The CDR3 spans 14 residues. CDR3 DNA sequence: TGTGCCAGCAGTTACTCAGGGGAGTACACTGAAGCTTTCTTT. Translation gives CASSYSGEYTEAFF.

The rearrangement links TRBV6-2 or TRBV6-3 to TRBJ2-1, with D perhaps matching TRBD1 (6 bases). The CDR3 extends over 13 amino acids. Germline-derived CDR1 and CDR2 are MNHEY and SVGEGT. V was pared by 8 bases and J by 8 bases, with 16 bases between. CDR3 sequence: CASGRAGVYEQFF. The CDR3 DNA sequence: TGTGCCAGCGGTAGGGCAGGGGTCTATGAGCAGTTCTTC.

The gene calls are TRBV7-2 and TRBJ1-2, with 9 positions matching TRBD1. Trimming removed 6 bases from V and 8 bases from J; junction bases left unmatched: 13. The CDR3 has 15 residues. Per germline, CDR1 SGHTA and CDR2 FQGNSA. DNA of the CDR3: TGTGCCAGCAGTCCTAGGCGGGACAGGGTTAAGGGCTACACCTTC. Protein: CASSPRRDRVKGYTF.

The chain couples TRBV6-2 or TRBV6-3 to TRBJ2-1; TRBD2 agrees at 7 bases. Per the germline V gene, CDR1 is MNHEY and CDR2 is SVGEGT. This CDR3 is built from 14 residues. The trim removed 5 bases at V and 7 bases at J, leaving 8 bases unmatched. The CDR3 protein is CASSNGLGTNEQFF. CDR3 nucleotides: TGTGCCAGCAGTAACGGACTAGGGACGAATGAGCAGTTCTTC.

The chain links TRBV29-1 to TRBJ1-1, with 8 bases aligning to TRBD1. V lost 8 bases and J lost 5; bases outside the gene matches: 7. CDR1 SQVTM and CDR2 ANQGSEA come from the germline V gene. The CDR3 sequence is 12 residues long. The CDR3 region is CSTRQGKTEAFF. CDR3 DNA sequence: TGCAGCACCAGACAGGGGAAGACTGAAGCTTTCTTT.

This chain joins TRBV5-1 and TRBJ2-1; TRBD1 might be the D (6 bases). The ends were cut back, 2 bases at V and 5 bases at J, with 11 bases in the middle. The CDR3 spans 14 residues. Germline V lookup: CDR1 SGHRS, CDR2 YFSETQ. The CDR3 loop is CASSFRTVNNEQFF. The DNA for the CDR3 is TGCGCCAGCAGCTTTAGGACAGTGAACAATGAGCAGTTCTTC. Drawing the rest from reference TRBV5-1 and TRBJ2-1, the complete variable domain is KAGVTQTPRYLIKTRGQQVTLSCSPISGHRSVSWYQQTPGQGLQFLFEYFSETQRNKGNFPGRFSGRQFSNSRSEMNVSTLELGDSALYLCASSFRTVNNEQFFGPGTRLTVL.

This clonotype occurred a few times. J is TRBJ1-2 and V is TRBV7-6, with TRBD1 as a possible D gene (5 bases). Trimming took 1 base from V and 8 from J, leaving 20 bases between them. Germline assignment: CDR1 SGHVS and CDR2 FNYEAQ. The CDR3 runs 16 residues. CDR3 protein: CASSLGIDSSRGGYTF. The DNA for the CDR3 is TGTGCCAGCAGCTTAGGGATTGACAGCTCCCGTGGGGGCTACACCTTC.

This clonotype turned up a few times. The CDR3 DNA reads TGTGCCAGCAGACGAACAGGAGCCTATGGCTACACCTTC. As protein: CASRRTGAYGYTF. V is TRBV6-1 and J is TRBJ1-2; a weak D match, TRBD1 (5 bases). Trimming left V 6 bases short and J 4 bases short, with 12 bases between. This CDR3 has 13 amino acids. Per germline, CDR1 MNHNS and CDR2 SASEGT.

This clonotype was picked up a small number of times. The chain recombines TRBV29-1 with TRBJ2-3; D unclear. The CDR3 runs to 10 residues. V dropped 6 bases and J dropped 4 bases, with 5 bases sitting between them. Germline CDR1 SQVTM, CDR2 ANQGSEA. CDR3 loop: CSVSPDTQYF. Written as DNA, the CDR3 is TGCAGCGTAAGTCCAGATACGCAGTATTTT.

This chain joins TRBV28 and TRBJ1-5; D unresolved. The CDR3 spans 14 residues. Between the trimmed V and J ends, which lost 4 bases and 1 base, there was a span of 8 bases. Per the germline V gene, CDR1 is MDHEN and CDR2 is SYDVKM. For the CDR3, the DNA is TGTGCCAGCAGTTGGCCCACCAGCAATCAGCCCCAGCATTTT. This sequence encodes CASSWPTSNQPQHF.

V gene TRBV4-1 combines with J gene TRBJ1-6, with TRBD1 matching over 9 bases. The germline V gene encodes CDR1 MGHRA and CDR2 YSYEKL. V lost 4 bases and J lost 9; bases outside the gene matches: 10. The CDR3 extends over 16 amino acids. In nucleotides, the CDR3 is TGCGCCAGCAGCCGAAACCGGGACAGGGTTTCTTCACCCCTCCACTTT. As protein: CASSRNRDRVSSPLHF.

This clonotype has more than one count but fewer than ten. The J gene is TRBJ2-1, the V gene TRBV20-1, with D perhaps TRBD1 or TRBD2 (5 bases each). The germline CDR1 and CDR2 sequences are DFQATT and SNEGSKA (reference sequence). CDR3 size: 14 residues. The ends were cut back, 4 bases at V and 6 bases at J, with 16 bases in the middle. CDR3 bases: TGCAGTGCTATTGGGACCTTGGGGATCAATGAGCAGTTCTTC. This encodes CSAIGTLGINEQFF.

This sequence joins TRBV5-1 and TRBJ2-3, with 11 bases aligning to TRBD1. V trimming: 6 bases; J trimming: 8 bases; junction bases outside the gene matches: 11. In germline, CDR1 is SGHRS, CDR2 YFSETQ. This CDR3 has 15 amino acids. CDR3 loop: CASIQQGTGGGTQYF. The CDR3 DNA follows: TGCGCCAGCATCCAACAAGGGACAGGGGGTGGTACGCAGTATTTT.

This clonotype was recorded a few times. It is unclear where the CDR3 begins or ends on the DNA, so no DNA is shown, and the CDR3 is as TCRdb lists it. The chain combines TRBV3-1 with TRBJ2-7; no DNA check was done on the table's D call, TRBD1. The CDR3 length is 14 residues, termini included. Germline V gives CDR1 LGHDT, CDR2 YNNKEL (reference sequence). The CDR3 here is CASSQSGRADEQYF.

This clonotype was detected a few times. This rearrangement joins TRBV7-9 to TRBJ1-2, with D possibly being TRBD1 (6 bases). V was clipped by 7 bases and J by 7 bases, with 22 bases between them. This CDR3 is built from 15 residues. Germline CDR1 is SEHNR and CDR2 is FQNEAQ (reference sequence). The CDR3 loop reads CASINIQGPAGGYTF. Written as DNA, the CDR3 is TGTGCCAGCATCAACATACAGGGACCTGCAGGTGGCTACACCTTC.